The source of this T cell receptor beta chain is a study of T cells in Graves' hyperthyroidism and ophthalmopathy. The study, taken as a whole, reports: Most thyroid-expanded clonotypes above 0.001 were also found in blood.

V was trimmed by 3 bases and J by 0 bases, leaving 10 bases between them. This CDR3 spans 14 amino acids. Germline V gene data show CDR1 as SQVTM and CDR2 as ANQGSEA. Amplified regions were TCR beta CDR3 sequences from RNA transcripts. First-round RT-PCR targeting the TCR CDR3 was performed with the HTBI primer set. TCRdb processed the multiplex PCR reads anew with MiXCR; each CDR3 protein has one entry. The sample lists fewer than 750,000 distinct CDR3 sequences; more than 45% were seen once. Graves' hyperthyroidism is called stable when ophthalmopathy does not progress within 18 months. Each diagnosis drew on symptoms, thyroxine, TRAb, thyroid ultrasound and orbital computed tomography findings. This clonotype was observed a handful of times. Its antigen is still unknown.

The sample consisted of peripheral blood or thyroid tissue (not recorded which). J is TRBJ2-3 and V is TRBV29-1; D is perhaps TRBD2 (7 bases). The TCR originated in a woman aged 18-29 years with Graves' hyperthyroidism. CDR3 region: CSVEGGRSTDTQYF. The CDR3 DNA is TGCAGCGTTGAGGGGGGGCGGAGCACAGATACGCAGTATTTT.